This entry describes one TCR beta chain. These data belong to a study of cytomegalovirus exposure and HLA in healthy donors. Clones were sequenced by immunoSEQ multiplex PCR, and TCRdb holds only the in-frame ones, with some missing. The profile shows some 170,000 clones, roughly 91% of them singletons. The CDR3 spans 15 residues. Trimming removed 5 bases from V and 2 bases from J; junction bases left unmatched: 6. CDR1 is SNHLY and CDR2 is FYNNEI in the germline V gene. The chain is built from TRBV2 and TRBJ1-5, with 7 bases lining up with TRBD1. The TCR sequence derives from a man aged 18-30 years in good health and CMV-seropositive. Specimen: PBMCs. The CDR3 DNA reads TGTGCCAGCAGTCCGCAGGGGGGTGGCAATCAGCCCCAGCATTTT. This encodes CASSPQGGGNQPQHF.